This entry lists 8 T cell receptor beta chains sequenced from one sample in a study of long-term antiretroviral therapy in people with HIV. Investigators performed immunoSEQ version v3.0 at survey level. Profiling relied on immunoSEQ multiplex PCR, and the TCRdb table lists in-frame clones only, not all of them. The sample has around 24,000 clones; 75% to 90% are singletons. This specimen consisted of unsorted PBMCs, obtained 0.4 years after starting antiretroviral therapy. The receptors derive from a man aged 50 to 59 with HIV.

CDR3 sequence (DNA): TGTGCCAGCAGCGTAGGTCCCGGGGGAGGCTCCTACGAGCAGTACTTC. Amino acids: CASSVGPGGGSYEQYF. The J gene is TRBJ2-7, the V gene TRBV9; D is perhaps TRBD2 (6 bases). The CDR3 covers 16 residues. CDR1 and CDR2 from the germline V gene are SGDLS and YYNGEE. Trimming stripped 0 bases from V and 0 bases from J, with 13 bases between.

The J gene is TRBJ1-5, the V gene TRBV27; D gene uncertain. Germline CDR1 is MNHEY and CDR2 is SMNVEV (reference sequence). The ends were cut back, 5 bases at V and 1 base at J, with 9 bases in the middle. The CDR3 is made up of 14 amino acids. CDR3 sequence: CASSPRWSNQPQHF. For the CDR3, the DNA is TGTGCCAGCAGTCCGAGATGGAGCAATCAGCCCCAGCATTTT.

This chain's CDR3 is CASSLTSAAYEQYF. The CDR3 DNA is TGTGCCAGCAGTCTTACTAGCGCGGCCTACGAGCAGTACTTC. This sequence joins TRBV27 and TRBJ2-7; TRBD2 aligns across 7 bases. Germline-derived CDR1 and CDR2 are MNHEY and SMNVEV (reference sequence). V lost 5 bases and J lost 2; bases outside the gene matches: 6. This CDR3 region has 14 residues.

The J gene is TRBJ1-2, the V gene TRBV5-6; D uncertain. The CDR3 totals 13 residues. Germline V CDR1 and CDR2: SGHDT, YYEEEE. V was shortened by 0 bases and J by 4 bases, with 7 bases between the two germline ends. The CDR3 spells CASSLGGSYGYTF. CDR3 bases: TGTGCCAGCAGCTTGGGAGGGTCCTATGGCTACACCTTC.

This chain uses TRBV6-5 with TRBJ1-1; the match to TRBD1 covers 7 bases. Germline assignment: CDR1 MNHEY and CDR2 SVGAGI. V trimming: 7 bases; J trimming: 4 bases; junction bases outside the gene matches: 12. CDR3 length equals 15 residues. The CDR3 is CASTGQRQGGTEAFF. As DNA, the CDR3 is TGTGCCAGCACGGGACAGAGACAAGGTGGCACTGAAGCTTTCTTT.

This clone appeared a few times. V is TRBV7-2 and J is TRBJ2-7; TRBD1 or TRBD2 may be the D gene (7 bases each). The V gene lost 5 bases and the J gene lost 1 base, with 15 bases spanning the gap. The CDR3 spans 15 residues. Germline lookup yields CDR1 SGHTA and CDR2 FQGNSA. The DNA for the CDR3 is TGTGCCAGCAGCGCCAATCAGGGGGGGTCCTACGAGCAGTACTTC. This codes for CASSANQGGSYEQYF.

The chain carries TRBV7-9 and TRBJ2-1, with D uncertain. V gave up 9 bases and J gave up 6 bases, with 15 bases separating them. This CDR3 has 13 residues. Germline V CDR1 and CDR2: SEHNR, FQNEAQ (reference sequence). In nucleotides, the CDR3 is TGTGCCAGTTACTCTGTGTCACCCAATGAGCAGTTCTTC. It encodes CASYSVSPNEQFF.

The chain uses TRBV7-6 and TRBJ2-2, with D uncertain. The V end was cut by 1 base, the J end by 3 bases, with 6 bases between. CDR3 size: 14 residues. Germline loops: CDR1 SGHVS, CDR2 FNYEAQ. Here the CDR3 reads CASSLGGYTGELFF. The CDR3 DNA reads TGTGCCAGCAGCTTAGGGGGATACACCGGGGAGCTGTTTTTT.